One sample yielded the 32 T cell receptor beta chains listed below, sequenced in a study of blood T cell repertoires in COVID-19. Sequencing was performed with immunoSEQ multiplex PCR; in TCRdb, only in-frame clones are kept and a portion is missing. The sample yields 110,000 to 150,000 clones, more than 70% seen once. Sequenced material: peripheral blood. These receptor sequences come from a woman aged 55-69 years with acute or convalescent COVID-19.

This clone has only a few counts. The chain uses TRBV30 and TRBJ1-1, with 10 bases that match TRBD1. The CDR3 length is 16 residues. Germline V gene lookup returns CDR1 GTSNPN and CDR2 SVGIG (reference sequence). Trimming cost V 0 bases and J 1 base; bases outside gene matches: 5. The CDR3 nucleotides are TGTGCCTGGAGTGTATGGGGGACAGGGGCGAACACTGAAGCTTTCTTT. This gives the protein CAWSVWGTGANTEAFF.

Points on this clone: At one boundary the junction diverges from the germline segment, which might be a read error. The V call is TRBV18, the J call TRBJ1-4, with 7 bases aligning to TRBD1. Germline values: CDR1 KGHSH, CDR2 LQKENI. This CDR3 has 16 amino acids. The CDR3 region is CASSQGDRIEFEELFF. CDR3 in DNA: TGTGCCAGCTCACAGGGGGACAGAATAGAGTTTGAAGAACTGTTTTTT.

This chain joins TRBV19 and TRBJ1-2; TRBD1 might be the D (6 bases). The germline V gene has CDR1 LNHDA and CDR2 SQIVND (reference sequence). The CDR3 is made up of 15 amino acids. With 7 bases removed from V and 2 bases from J, the gap between germline ends came to 17 bases. CDR3 region: CASNFQGTANYGYTF. The CDR3, as DNA: TGTGCCAGTAACTTCCAGGGGACCGCGAACTATGGCTACACCTTC. The full variable domain, in which reference TRBV19 and TRBJ1-2 provide the parts outside the CDR3, is DGGITQSPKYLFRKEGQNVTLSCEQNLNHDAMYWYRQDPGQGLRLIYYSQIVNDFQKGDIAEGYSVSREKKESFPLTVTSAQKNPTAFYLCASNFQGTANYGYTFGSGTRLTVV.

The chain couples TRBV7-2 to TRBJ2-2; D is ambiguous. With 5 bases removed from V and 2 bases from J, the gap between germline ends came to 9 bases. CDR3 length: 14 residues. CDR1 and CDR2 (germline): SGHTA, FQGNSA. This chain's CDR3 is CASSPDSNTGELFF. The CDR3 nucleotides are TGTGCCAGCAGCCCCGACTCCAACACCGGGGAGCTGTTTTTT.

The V call is TRBV7-2, the J call TRBJ2-6, with a tentative D call TRBD2 (5 bases). The germline CDR1 and CDR2 sequences are SGHTA and FQGNSA. The CDR3 covers 16 residues. Trimming pared 5 bases from V and 0 bases from J, leaving 11 bases between. The CDR3: CASSPGLFSGANVLTF. The CDR3 coding sequence is TGTGCCAGCAGCCCCGGACTGTTCTCTGGGGCCAACGTCCTGACTTTC.

This clone showed up just a few times. The rearrangement joins TRBV5-8 to TRBJ2-5; the D gene is possibly TRBD1 (6 bases). Trimming cost V 3 bases and J 5 bases, with 20 bases left between them. Per the germline V gene, CDR1 is SGHTS and CDR2 is YDEGEE. The CDR3 consists of 16 residues. CDR3 sequence: CASSSLSWTETETQYF. In DNA form, the CDR3 reads TGTGCCAGCAGCTCCTTGTCGTGGACAGAGACGGAGACCCAGTACTTC.

The rearrangement uses TRBV4-2 and TRBJ2-5; D is perhaps TRBD2 (7 bases). The CDR3 has 17 amino acids. Trimming removed 0 bases from V and 1 base from J, with 15 bases in between. CDR1 is LGHNA and CDR2 is YNFKEQ in the germline V gene. CDR3 bases: TGTGCCAGCAGCCAAGATAGGGGAGGGGGGGTCCAAGAGACCCAGTACTTC. Amino acid sequence: CASSQDRGGGVQETQYF.

The V gene is TRBV28, the J gene TRBJ2-7; TRBD1 matches at 8 bases. The CDR3 length is 15 residues. V dropped 6 bases and J dropped 3; count of bases not matched to a gene: 10. Germline CDR1 reads MDHEN; CDR2 reads SYDVKM. This chain's CDR3 is CASRLPGQAYYEQYF. The CDR3, as DNA: TGTGCCAGCAGACTACCGGGACAGGCCTACTACGAGCAGTACTTC.

This clone has more than one count but fewer than ten. This chain uses TRBV30 with TRBJ1-6; D unresolved. This CDR3 is 14 amino acids long. The ends were cut back, 4 bases at V and 7 bases at J, with 14 bases in the middle. From germline, CDR1 is GTSNPN and CDR2 SVGIG (reference sequence). The CDR3, as DNA: TGTGCCTGGAATCTGGAGGTAGGGAATTCACCCCTCCACTTT. It specifies CAWNLEVGNSPLHF.

The sample holds one count of this clone. V usage is TRBV4-2 and J usage is TRBJ1-5; TRBD1 matches 7 bases. In germline, CDR1 is LGHNA, CDR2 YNFKEQ. This CDR3 region has 16 residues. J gave up 1 base and V 4 bases, and 7 bases lay outside the gene matches. DNA for the CDR3: TGTGCCAGCAGCCCCGGGACAGCGAAGAGCAATCAGCCCCAGCATTTT. This codes for CASSPGTAKSNQPQHF.

The chain is built from TRBV6-2 or TRBV6-3 and TRBJ2-1; 10 nucleotides match TRBD2. The junction had 6 bases not matched to a gene; V was cut back by 6 bases and J by 4 bases. This CDR3 comprises 15 residues. The V gene's germline CDR1 is MNHEY and CDR2 SVGEGT. This CDR3 reads CASSPGLALYNEQFF. The CDR3 DNA reads TGTGCCAGCAGCCCGGGACTAGCGCTATACAATGAGCAGTTCTTC.

CDR3 nucleotides: TGTGCCAGCGCGGTCAGTATTAGCAATCAGCCCCAGCATTTT. Translating gives CASAVSISNQPQHF. The chain carries TRBV27 and TRBJ1-5; D uncertain. Germline V gene lookup returns CDR1 MNHEY and CDR2 SMNVEV (reference sequence). Trimming removed 8 bases at V and 0 bases at J, with 11 bases between. The length of the CDR3 is 14 residues.

The chain uses TRBV19 and TRBJ1-1, with TRBD1 matching over 8 bases. The germline V gene has CDR1 LNHDA and CDR2 SQIVND (reference sequence). The V gene end was trimmed by 5 bases and the J gene end by 10 bases; junction bases not matched to a gene: 9. The CDR3 is made up of 13 amino acids. This CDR3 reads CASSGTGGQRAFF. CDR3 DNA: TGTGCCAGTAGTGGTACAGGGGGACAAAGAGCTTTCTTT.

The chain carries TRBV20-1 and TRBJ1-1; D is undetermined. The V and J ends lost 3 bases and 1 base respectively, with 6 bases between them. This CDR3 comprises 12 residues. CDR1 is DFQATT and CDR2 is SNEGSKA in the germline V gene (reference sequence). CDR3 loop: CSASPGNTEAFF. DNA of the CDR3: TGCAGTGCTAGTCCGGGGAACACTGAAGCTTTCTTT.

The chain combines TRBV10-3 with TRBJ2-1; TRBD2 matches at 13 bases. This CDR3 region has 14 residues. J was trimmed by 15 bases and V by 2 bases; bases with no gene match: 7. From germline, CDR1 is ENHRY and CDR2 SYGVKD. DNA of the CDR3: TGTGCCATCAGTGAGCCGGGACTAGCGGGGAGTCGGTTCTTC. Encoded protein: CAISEPGLAGSRFF.

J is TRBJ2-7 and V is TRBV19; a weak D match, TRBD1 (6 bases). CDR1 is LNHDA and CDR2 is SQIVND in the germline V gene (reference sequence). V was trimmed by 5 bases and J by 6 bases, leaving 17 bases between them. CDR3 length equals 14 residues. CDR3 in DNA: TGTGCCAGTAGTCCACGATTGACAGGACTCGAGCAGTACTTC. It specifies CASSPRLTGLEQYF. The full variable domain, completed using reference TRBV19 and TRBJ2-7, is DGGITQSPKYLFRKEGQNVTLSCEQNLNHDAMYWYRQDPGQGLRLIYYSQIVNDFQKGDIAEGYSVSREKKESFPLTVTSAQKNPTAFYLCASSPRLTGLEQYFGPGTRLTVT.

The chain uses TRBV7-8 and TRBJ1-5, with D uncertain. The CDR3 loop spans 14 amino acids. The germline V and J ends were trimmed by 0 bases and 6 bases, with 9 bases remaining between them. The germline gives CDR1 SGHVS, CDR2 FQNEAQ. The CDR3 spells CASSLASRIQPQHF. In nucleotides, the CDR3 is TGTGCCAGCAGCTTAGCTTCGAGAATTCAGCCCCAGCATTTT.

V is TRBV28 and J is TRBJ1-5, with TRBD1 as a possible D gene (5 bases). Deletions cut 7 bases from V and 7 bases from J, with 14 bases between. The CDR3 spans 13 residues. Germline loops: CDR1 MDHEN, CDR2 SYDVKM. In DNA, the CDR3 is TGTGCCAGCAAACCCCCAGGGAAGCAGCCCCAGCATTTT. Protein: CASKPPGKQPQHF.

The chain has TRBV29-1 and TRBJ2-7; TRBD1 aligns across 9 bases. This CDR3 is built from 12 residues. Germline trimming cut 6 bases from V and 8 bases from J; bases unmatched to any gene: 8. Germline loops: CDR1 SQVTM, CDR2 ANQGSEA. CDR3 nucleotides: TGCAGCGTGGGGACAGGGCCTCTCAAGCAGTACTTC. Translated: CSVGTGPLKQYF.

The chain employs TRBV29-1 and TRBJ2-5; 11 nucleotides align to TRBD2. Germline V gives CDR1 SQVTM, CDR2 ANQGSEA. Unmatched junction bases numbered 9, after V lost 6 bases and J lost 3 bases. The CDR3 covers 15 residues. The CDR3 protein is CSVVTSGGREETQYF. CDR3 sequence (DNA): TGCAGCGTCGTTACTAGCGGGGGTAGGGAAGAGACCCAGTACTTC.

This clone was seen a single time. The V call is TRBV28, the J call TRBJ2-7, with 7 bases identical to TRBD2. This CDR3 is built from 14 residues. Germline V gives CDR1 MDHEN, CDR2 SYDVKM. Unmatched junction bases numbered 4, after V lost 1 base and J lost 4 bases. The DNA for the CDR3 is TGTGCCAGCAGTTTATCATACGGGGGGTACGAGCAGTACTTC. It translates to CASSLSYGGYEQYF.

The rearrangement links TRBV7-2 to TRBJ2-7; D is ambiguous. Per germline, CDR1 SGHTA and CDR2 FQGNSA. The CDR3 sequence is 13 residues long. The V end lost 2 bases, the J end lost 3 bases, and 8 bases lay between the germline ends. CDR3 sequence: CASSLPPLYEQYF. The CDR3 coding sequence is TGTGCCAGCAGCTTACCCCCTCTCTACGAGCAGTACTTC.

The chain recombines TRBV7-2 with TRBJ2-1; 11 nucleotides line up with TRBD2. The V gene's germline CDR1 is SGHTA and CDR2 FQGNSA. This CDR3 has 16 amino acids. Trimming removed 4 bases from V and 3 bases from J; junction bases left unmatched: 5. In nucleotides, the CDR3 is TGTGCCAGCAGCTATGGACTAGCGGGCCGCTACAATGAGCAGTTCTTC. Translating gives CASSYGLAGRYNEQFF.

The rearrangement links TRBV11-2 to TRBJ1-2; D remains ambiguous. Germline assignment: CDR1 SGHAT and CDR2 FQNNGV. V was pared by 1 base and J by 6 bases, with 12 bases between. This CDR3 is built from 14 residues. The CDR3 nucleotides are TGTGCCAGCAGCTTAGGAACATCGAGGGATGGCTACACCTTC. Protein sequence: CASSLGTSRDGYTF.

V is TRBV10-2 and J is TRBJ2-5; possible D gene TRBD1, 5 bases. Looked up from germline, CDR1 is WSHSY and CDR2 is SAAADI. The CDR3 extends over 13 amino acids. The germline V and J ends were trimmed by 9 bases and 7 bases, with 18 bases remaining between them. CDR3 in amino acids: CASGSGSQGTQYF. The CDR3 DNA sequence: TGCGCCAGTGGGTCCGGGTCCCAGGGGACCCAGTACTTC.

This clone has at least ten counts. The chain has TRBV6-2 or TRBV6-3 and TRBJ1-5; 8 positions agree with TRBD1. CDR1 and CDR2 (germline): MNHEY, SVGEGT. The CDR3 contains 15 residues. The V gene end was trimmed by 5 bases and the J gene end by 4 bases; junction bases not matched to a gene: 7. DNA of the CDR3: TGTGCCAGCAGTCCCGGACAGGGTTGGAATCAGCCCCAGCATTTT. It is translated as CASSPGQGWNQPQHF.

The gene calls are TRBV9 and TRBJ2-3; D unresolved. CDR3 length: 14 amino acids. The V gene lost 0 bases and the J gene lost 2 bases, with 7 bases spanning the gap. The germline CDR1 and CDR2 sequences are SGDLS and YYNGEE. In nucleotides, the CDR3 is TGTGCCAGCAGCGTAGGCACCTACACAGATACGCAGTATTTT. As protein: CASSVGTYTDTQYF.

The chain links TRBV19 to TRBJ1-6, with D hard to call. V shed 3 bases and J shed 0 bases, with 9 bases lying between them. CDR1 and CDR2 (germline): LNHDA, SQIVND (reference sequence). The CDR3 sequence is 16 residues long. CDR3 residues: CASSIPRSSYNSPLHF. The DNA of the CDR3 is TGTGCCAGTAGTATTCCCCGGAGCTCCTATAATTCACCCCTCCACTTT.

V gene TRBV19 combines with J gene TRBJ1-1; TRBD1 agrees at 9 bases. With V trimmed by 10 bases and J by 4 bases, 7 bases remained unmatched. Germline V gene sequence: CDR1 LNHDA, CDR2 SQIVND (reference sequence). The CDR3 has 13 amino acids. The CDR3 DNA is TGTGCCACCCAACAGGGGGCTGTCACTGAAGCTTTCTTT. It yields the protein CATQQGAVTEAFF.

J is TRBJ2-1 and V is TRBV7-9, with 7 bases aligning to TRBD2. This CDR3 spans 14 amino acids. Germline lookup yields CDR1 SEHNR and CDR2 FQNEAQ (reference sequence). Germline trimming cut 5 bases from V and 12 bases from J; bases unmatched to any gene: 13. In DNA form, the CDR3 reads TGTGCCAGCAGCCTCGAAGGACTAGTAAGACGGCAGTTCTTC. Translation: CASSLEGLVRRQFF.

J is TRBJ2-7 and V is TRBV9; 7 nucleotides align to TRBD2. Germline V gene sequence: CDR1 SGDLS, CDR2 YYNGEE. The CDR3 totals 15 residues. Trimming took 1 base from V and 4 from J; bases not matched to a gene: 8. The CDR3: CASSVHTAGRYEQYF. The CDR3, as DNA: TGTGCCAGCAGCGTACACACAGCGGGGAGGTACGAGCAGTACTTC.

This chain uses TRBV15 with TRBJ2-5, with D uncertain. Germline V gene sequence: CDR1 LNHNV, CDR2 YYDKDF (reference sequence). CDR3 size: 10 residues. V shed 8 bases and J shed 3 bases, with 4 bases lying between them. The CDR3: CATEKETQYF. CDR3 in DNA: TGTGCCACCGAGAAAGAGACCCAGTACTTC.